This T cell receptor beta chain stems from a study of cytomegalovirus exposure and HLA in healthy donors. For the study at large: Unique TCR beta sequences numbering approximately 120 million came from 150 million to 200 million T cells in an earlier analysis. General study results and limits: Rare sequences made up most TCRs, while some public TCRs were found in many donors. Later on, an analysis showed TCR association rates differing by HLA locus, with DRB1 the most and HLA-C the fewest.

PCR involved 60 Vbeta and 13 Jbeta primers. The method was immunoSEQ multiplex PCR; TCRdb's version includes in-frame clones alone and lacks a portion of them. The table includes around 180,000 clones, around four fifths detected once. Notes on this clone: Its antigen is still unknown.

The CDR3 has 14 amino acids. Deletions cut 0 bases from V and 5 bases from J, with 11 bases between. CDR1 is SGDLS, CDR2 YYNGEE, per germline. The chain has TRBV9 and TRBJ1-2, with D tentatively TRBD1 (6 bases). The TCR originated in a woman aged 40-49 years in good health and CMV-seronegative. The sample was PBMCs. CDR3 sequence: CASSVGAGVYGYTF. Written as DNA, the CDR3 is TGTGCCAGCAGCGTAGGGGCAGGGGTGTATGGCTACACCTTC.